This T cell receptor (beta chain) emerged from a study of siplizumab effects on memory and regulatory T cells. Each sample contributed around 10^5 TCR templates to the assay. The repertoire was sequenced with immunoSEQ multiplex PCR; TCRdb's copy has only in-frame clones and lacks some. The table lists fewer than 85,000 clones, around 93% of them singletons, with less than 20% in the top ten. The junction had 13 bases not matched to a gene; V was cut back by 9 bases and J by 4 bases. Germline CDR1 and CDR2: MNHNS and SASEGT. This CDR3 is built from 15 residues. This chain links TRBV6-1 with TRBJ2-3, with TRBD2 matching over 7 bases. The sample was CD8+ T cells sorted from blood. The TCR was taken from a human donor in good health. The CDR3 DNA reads TGTGCCAGAAAGGGGTCGGCGGGAGTTTCAGATACGCAGTATTTT. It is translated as CARKGSAGVSDTQYF.